The T cell receptor beta chain under discussion was sequenced for a study of cytotoxic CD8 clonotypes in ibrutinib-treated CLL. Notes on the study in general: Clonality at baseline surpassed age-matched healthy donors and tracked circulating CD8+ T-cell counts.

The intended depth for sequencing was 1 in 200,000 to 1 in 1 million T cells. Only in-frame clones appear in the TCRdb table, and some are missing; sequencing was by immunoSEQ multiplex PCR. The sample shows about 130,000 clones, around four fifths of them seen only once. This clone was picked up one time. Its antigen remains unknown. The source of this sequence is a human donor with chronic lymphocytic leukemia. The specimen comprised PBMCs, sampled after 24 months of ibrutinib treatment.

The CDR3 nucleotides read TGTGCCACCAGCAGAGATCTCTTGGCTTCTGTGGACGAGCAGTACTTC. Translated, it gives CATSRDLLASVDEQYF. The V and J genes are TRBV15 and TRBJ2-7; D remains ambiguous. CDR1 LNHNV and CDR2 YYDKDF come from the germline V gene (reference sequence). The CDR3 sequence is 16 residues long. Deletions cut 0 bases from V and 5 bases from J, with 17 bases between.